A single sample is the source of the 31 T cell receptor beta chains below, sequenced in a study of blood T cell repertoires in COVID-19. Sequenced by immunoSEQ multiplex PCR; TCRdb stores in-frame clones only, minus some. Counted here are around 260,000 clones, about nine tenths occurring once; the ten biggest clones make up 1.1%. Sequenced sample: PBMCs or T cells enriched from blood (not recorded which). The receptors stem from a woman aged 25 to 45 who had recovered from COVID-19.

The CDR3 region is CASSQGVRHTQETQYF. For the CDR3, the DNA is TGTGCCAGCAGCCAAGGAGTGAGACATACTCAAGAGACCCAGTACTTC. The chain couples TRBV14 to TRBJ2-5; no definite D call. Looked up from germline, CDR1 is SGHDN and CDR2 is FVKESK. The V end was cut by 1 base, the J end by 2 bases, with 14 bases between. The CDR3 consists of 16 residues.

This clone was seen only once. CDR3 sequence reads: CASSESSDTIWDYGYTF. In DNA form, the CDR3 reads TGTGCCAGCAGTGAATCGTCTGACACCATATGGGACTATGGCTACACCTTC. The J gene is TRBJ1-2, the V gene TRBV6-1; D unclear. The germline V gene has CDR1 MNHNS and CDR2 SASEGT. This CDR3 is 17 amino acids long. Trimming took off 2 bases at V and 3 bases at J, with 19 bases between the two ends.

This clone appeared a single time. The CDR3, as DNA: TGTGCCAGCAGCTTAGGCAGACAAGAGACCCAGTACTTC. Residues: CASSLGRQETQYF. This chain uses TRBV7-3 with TRBJ2-5; D gene unclear. This CDR3 has 13 residues. V lost 2 bases and J 2 bases, leaving 6 bases between the germline ends. CDR1 and CDR2 (germline): SGHTA, FQGTGA. The full variable domain, its missing parts supplied by reference TRBV7-3 and TRBJ2-5, is GAGVSQTPSNKVTEKGKYVELRCDPISGHTALYWYRQSLGQGPEFLIYFQGTGAADDSGLPNDRFFAVRPEGSVSTLKIQRTERGDSAVYLCASSLGRQETQYFGPGTRLLVL.

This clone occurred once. The CDR3 DNA reads as TGTGCCAGCAGTCCCCAGGGAAGGCGAGGGCCCCAGCATTTT. This encodes CASSPQGRRGPQHF. The genes are TRBV28 and TRBJ1-5, with D possibly being TRBD1 (5 bases). V lost 5 bases and J lost 9, with 17 bases in between. The germline gives CDR1 MDHEN, CDR2 SYDVKM. This CDR3 has 14 amino acids.

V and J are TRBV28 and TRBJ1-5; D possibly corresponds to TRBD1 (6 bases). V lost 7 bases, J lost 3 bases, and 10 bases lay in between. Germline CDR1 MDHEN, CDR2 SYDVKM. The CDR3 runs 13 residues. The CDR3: CASTRQVNQPQHF. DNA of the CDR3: TGTGCCAGCACACGACAGGTCAATCAGCCCCAGCATTTT.

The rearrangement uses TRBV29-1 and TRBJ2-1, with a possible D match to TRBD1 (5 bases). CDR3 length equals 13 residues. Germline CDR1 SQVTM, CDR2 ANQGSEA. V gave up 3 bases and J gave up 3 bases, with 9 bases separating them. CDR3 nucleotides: TGCAGCGTTGACGGGCAGGGCTACAATGAGCAGTTCTTC. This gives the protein CSVDGQGYNEQFF.

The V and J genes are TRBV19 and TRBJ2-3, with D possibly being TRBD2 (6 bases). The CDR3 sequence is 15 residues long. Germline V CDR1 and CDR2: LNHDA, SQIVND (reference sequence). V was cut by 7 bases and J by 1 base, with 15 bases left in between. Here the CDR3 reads CASKVTGVGTDTQYF. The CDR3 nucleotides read TGTGCCAGTAAGGTGACGGGAGTTGGCACAGATACGCAGTATTTT. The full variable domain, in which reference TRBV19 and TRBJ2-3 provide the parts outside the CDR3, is DGGITQSPKYLFRKEGQNVTLSCEQNLNHDAMYWYRQDPGQGLRLIYYSQIVNDFQKGDIAEGYSVSREKKESFPLTVTSAQKNPTAFYLCASKVTGVGTDTQYFGPGTRLTVL.

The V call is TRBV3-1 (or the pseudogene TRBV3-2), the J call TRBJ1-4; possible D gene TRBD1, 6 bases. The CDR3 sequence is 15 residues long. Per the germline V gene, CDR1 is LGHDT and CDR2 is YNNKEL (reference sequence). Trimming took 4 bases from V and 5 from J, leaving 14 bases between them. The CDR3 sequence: CASSPSGTPNEKLFF. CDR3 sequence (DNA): TGTGCCAGCAGCCCGTCCGGGACACCAAATGAAAAACTGTTTTTT.

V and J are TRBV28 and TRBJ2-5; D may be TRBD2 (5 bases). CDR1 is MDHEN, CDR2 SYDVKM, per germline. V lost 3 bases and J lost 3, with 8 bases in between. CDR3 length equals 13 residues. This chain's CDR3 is CASSFGIEETQYF. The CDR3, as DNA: TGTGCCAGCAGTTTCGGGATAGAAGAGACCCAGTACTTC. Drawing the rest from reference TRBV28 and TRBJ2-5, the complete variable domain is DVKVTQSSRYLVKRTGEKVFLECVQDMDHENMFWYRQDPGLGLRLIYFSYDVKMKEKGDIPEGYSVSREKKERFSLILESASTNQTSMYLCASSFGIEETQYFGPGTRLLVL.

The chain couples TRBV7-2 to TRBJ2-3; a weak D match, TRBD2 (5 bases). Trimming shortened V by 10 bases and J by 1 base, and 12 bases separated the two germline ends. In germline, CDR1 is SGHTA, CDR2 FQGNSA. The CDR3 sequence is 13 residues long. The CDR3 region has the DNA TGTGCCACTCGGGAAGTCGGCACAGATACGCAGTATTTT. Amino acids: CATREVGTDTQYF.

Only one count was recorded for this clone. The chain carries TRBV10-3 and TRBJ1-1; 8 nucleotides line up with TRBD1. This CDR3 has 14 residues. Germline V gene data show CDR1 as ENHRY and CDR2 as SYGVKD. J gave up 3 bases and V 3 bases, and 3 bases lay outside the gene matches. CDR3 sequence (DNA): TGTGCCATCAGTGATAGGGACAGGTACACTGAAGCTTTCTTT. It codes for CAISDRDRYTEAFF.

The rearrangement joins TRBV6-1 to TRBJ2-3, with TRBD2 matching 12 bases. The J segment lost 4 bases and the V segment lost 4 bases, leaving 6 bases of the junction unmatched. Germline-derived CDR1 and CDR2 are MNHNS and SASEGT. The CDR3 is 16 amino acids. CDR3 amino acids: CASSATSGRRADTQYF. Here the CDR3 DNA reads TGTGCCAGCAGTGCTACTAGCGGGAGGAGGGCAGATACGCAGTATTTT.

For the CDR3, the DNA is TGTGCCAGCAGCGCGCGACCTCGTGGACTTTTAGAGACCCAGTACTTC. Translated, it gives CASSARPRGLLETQYF. The rearrangement joins TRBV9 to TRBJ2-5; tentative D call: TRBD2 (5 bases). Germline V gene lookup returns CDR1 SGDLS and CDR2 YYNGEE. This CDR3 has 16 amino acids. V was shortened by 3 bases and J by 4 bases, with 19 bases between the two germline ends.

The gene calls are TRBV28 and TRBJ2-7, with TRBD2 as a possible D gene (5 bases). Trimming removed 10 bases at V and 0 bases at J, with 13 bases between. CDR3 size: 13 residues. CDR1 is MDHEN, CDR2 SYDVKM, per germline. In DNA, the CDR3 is TGTGCCACCCGACCGGGGAGCTCCTACGAGCAGTACTTC. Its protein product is CATRPGSSYEQYF.

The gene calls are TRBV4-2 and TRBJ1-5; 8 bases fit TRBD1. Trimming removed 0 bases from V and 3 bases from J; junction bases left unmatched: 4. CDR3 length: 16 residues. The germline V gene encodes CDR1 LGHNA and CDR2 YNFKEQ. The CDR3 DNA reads TGTGCCAGCAGCCAAGAAAGCAGGGGGCTCAATCAGCCCCAGCATTTT. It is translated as CASSQESRGLNQPQHF.

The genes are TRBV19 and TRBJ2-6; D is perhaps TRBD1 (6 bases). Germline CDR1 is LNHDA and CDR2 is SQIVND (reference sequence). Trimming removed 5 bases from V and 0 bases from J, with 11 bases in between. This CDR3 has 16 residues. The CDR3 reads CASSPGVLSGANVLTF. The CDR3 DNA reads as TGTGCCAGTAGTCCAGGGGTTCTCTCTGGGGCCAACGTCCTGACTTTC.

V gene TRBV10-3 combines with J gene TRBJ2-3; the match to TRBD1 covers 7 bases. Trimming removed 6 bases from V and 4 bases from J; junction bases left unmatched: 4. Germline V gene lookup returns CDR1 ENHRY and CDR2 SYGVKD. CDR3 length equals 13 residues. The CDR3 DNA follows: TGTGCCATCAGACAGGGGATCGCAGATACGCAGTATTTT. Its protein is CAIRQGIADTQYF.

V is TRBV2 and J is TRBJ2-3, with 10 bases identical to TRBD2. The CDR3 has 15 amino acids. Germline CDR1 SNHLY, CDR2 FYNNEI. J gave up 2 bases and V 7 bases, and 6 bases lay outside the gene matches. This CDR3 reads CASNKREGPTDTQYF. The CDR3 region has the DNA TGTGCCAGCAATAAGCGGGAGGGCCCCACAGATACGCAGTATTTT.

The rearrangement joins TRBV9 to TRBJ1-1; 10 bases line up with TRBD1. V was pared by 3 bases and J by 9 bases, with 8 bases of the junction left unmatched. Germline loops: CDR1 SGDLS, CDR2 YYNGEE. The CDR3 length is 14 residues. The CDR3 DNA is TGTGCCAGCAGCGAGACAGGGGGCGCTGGGAAAGCTTTCTTT. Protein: CASSETGGAGKAFF.

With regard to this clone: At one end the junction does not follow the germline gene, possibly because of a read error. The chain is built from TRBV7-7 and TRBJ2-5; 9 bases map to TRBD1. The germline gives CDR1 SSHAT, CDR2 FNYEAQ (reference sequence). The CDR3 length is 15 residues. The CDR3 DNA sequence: TGTGCTAGCAGCTTAGAGGACAGGGGAGGGGAGACCCAGTACTTC. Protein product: CASSLEDRGGETQYF.

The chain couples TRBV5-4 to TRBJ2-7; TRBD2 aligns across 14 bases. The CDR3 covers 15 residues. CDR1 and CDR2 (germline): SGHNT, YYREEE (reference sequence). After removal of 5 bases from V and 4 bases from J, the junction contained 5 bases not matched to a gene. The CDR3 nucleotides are TGTGCCAGCAGGGGACTAGCGGGAGATGGGTACGAGCAGTACTTC. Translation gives CASRGLAGDGYEQYF.

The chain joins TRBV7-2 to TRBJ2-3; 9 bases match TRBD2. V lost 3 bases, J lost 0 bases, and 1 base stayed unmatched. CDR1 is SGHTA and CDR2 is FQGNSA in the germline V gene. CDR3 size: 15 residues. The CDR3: CASSFSGGSTDTQYF. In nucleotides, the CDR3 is TGTGCCAGCAGCTTTAGCGGGGGAAGCACAGATACGCAGTATTTT. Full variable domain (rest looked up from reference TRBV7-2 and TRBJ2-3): GAGVSQSPSNKVTEKGKDVELRCDPISGHTALYWYRQSLGQGLEFLIYFQGNSAPDKSGLPSDRFSAERTGGSVSTLTIQRTQQEDSAVYLCASSFSGGSTDTQYFGPGTRLTVL.

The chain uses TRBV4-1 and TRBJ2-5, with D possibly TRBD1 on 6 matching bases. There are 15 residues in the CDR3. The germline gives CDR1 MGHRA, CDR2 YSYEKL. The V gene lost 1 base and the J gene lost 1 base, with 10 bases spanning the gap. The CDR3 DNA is TGCGCCAGCAGCCAAGGGGGGCGAGCCCAAGAGACCCAGTACTTC. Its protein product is CASSQGGRAQETQYF.

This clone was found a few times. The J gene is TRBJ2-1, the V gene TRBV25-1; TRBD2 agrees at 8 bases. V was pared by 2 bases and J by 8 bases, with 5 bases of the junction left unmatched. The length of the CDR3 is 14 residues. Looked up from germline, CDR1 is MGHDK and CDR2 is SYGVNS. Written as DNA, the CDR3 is TGTGCCAGCAGTGAAAACGGGAGGGCCCATGAGCAGTTCTTC. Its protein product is CASSENGRAHEQFF.

The CDR3 sequence: CASGGANTGELFF. CDR3 nucleotides: TGTGCCAGCGGGGGGGCGAACACCGGGGAGCTGTTTTTT. The chain joins TRBV27 to TRBJ2-2; TRBD2 aligns across 7 bases. This CDR3 region has 13 residues. CDR1 is MNHEY, CDR2 SMNVEV, per germline (reference sequence). After removal of 8 bases from V and 0 bases from J, the junction contained 0 bases not matched to a gene.

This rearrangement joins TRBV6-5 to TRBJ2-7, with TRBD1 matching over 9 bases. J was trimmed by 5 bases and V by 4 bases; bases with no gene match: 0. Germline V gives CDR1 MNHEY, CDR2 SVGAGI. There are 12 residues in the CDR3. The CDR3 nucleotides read TGTGCCAGCAGTTGGGACAGGGACGAGCAGTACTTC. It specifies CASSWDRDEQYF.

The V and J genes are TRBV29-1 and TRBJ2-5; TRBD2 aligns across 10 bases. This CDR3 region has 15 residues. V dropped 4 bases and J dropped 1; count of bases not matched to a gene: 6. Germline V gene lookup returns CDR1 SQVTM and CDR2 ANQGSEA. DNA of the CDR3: TGCAGCGTTGCGCCGGGACTAGCGTCCCAAGAGACCCAGTACTTC. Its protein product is CSVAPGLASQETQYF.

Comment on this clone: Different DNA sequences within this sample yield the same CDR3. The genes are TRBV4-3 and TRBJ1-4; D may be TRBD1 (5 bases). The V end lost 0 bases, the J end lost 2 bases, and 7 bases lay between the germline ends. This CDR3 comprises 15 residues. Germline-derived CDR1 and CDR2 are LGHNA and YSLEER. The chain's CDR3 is CASSQEGATNEKLFF. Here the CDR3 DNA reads TGCGCCAGCAGCCAAGAAGGGGCCACTAATGAAAAACTGTTTTTT.

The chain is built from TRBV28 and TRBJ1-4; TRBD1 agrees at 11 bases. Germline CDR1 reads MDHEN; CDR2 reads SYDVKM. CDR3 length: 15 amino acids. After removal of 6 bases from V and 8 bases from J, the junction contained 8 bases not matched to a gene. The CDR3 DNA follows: TGTGCCAGCAGGAGACCCGGGACAGGGGGAGAAAAACTGTTTTTT. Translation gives CASRRPGTGGEKLFF.

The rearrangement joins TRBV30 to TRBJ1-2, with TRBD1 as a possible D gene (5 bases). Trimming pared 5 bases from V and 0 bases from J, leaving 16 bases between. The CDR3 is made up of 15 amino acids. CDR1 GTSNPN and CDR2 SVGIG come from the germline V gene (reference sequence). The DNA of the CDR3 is TGTGCCTGGTTCCCCTCAGGGCCAGCTAACTATGGCTACACCTTC. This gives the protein CAWFPSGPANYGYTF.

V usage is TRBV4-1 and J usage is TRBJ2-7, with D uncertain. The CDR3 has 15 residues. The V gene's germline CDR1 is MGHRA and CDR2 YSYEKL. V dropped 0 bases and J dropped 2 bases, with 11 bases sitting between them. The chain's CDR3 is CASSQDSAGAYEQYF. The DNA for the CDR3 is TGCGCCAGCAGCCAAGATTCCGCAGGTGCCTACGAGCAGTACTTC.